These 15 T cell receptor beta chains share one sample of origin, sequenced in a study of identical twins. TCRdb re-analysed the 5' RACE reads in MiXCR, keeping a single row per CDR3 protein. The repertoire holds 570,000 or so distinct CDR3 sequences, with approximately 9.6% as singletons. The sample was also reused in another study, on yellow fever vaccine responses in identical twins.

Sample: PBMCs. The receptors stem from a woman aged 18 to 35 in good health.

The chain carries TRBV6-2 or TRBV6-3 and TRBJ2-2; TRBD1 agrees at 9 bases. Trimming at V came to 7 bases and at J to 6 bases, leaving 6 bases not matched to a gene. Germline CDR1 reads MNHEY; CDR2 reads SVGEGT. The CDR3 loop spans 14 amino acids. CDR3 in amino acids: CASNPDRGAGELFF. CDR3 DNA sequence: TGTGCCAGCAACCCCGACAGGGGGGCCGGGGAGCTGTTTTTT.

DNA for the CDR3: TGTGCCAGCAGAGAAAAGGGTGGCGGGGAGCTGTTTTTT. Translating it yields CASREKGGGELFF. The chain links TRBV6-1 to TRBJ2-2; D gene unclear. The CDR3 loop spans 13 amino acids. Trimming pared 6 bases from V and 7 bases from J, leaving 12 bases between. CDR1 is MNHNS, CDR2 SASEGT, per germline.

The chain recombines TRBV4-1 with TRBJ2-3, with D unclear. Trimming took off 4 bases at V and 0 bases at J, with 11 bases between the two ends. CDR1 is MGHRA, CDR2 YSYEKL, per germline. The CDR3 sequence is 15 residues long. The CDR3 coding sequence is TGCGCCAGCAGCCCCGGTGGACGCAGCACAGATACGCAGTATTTT. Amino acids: CASSPGGRSTDTQYF.

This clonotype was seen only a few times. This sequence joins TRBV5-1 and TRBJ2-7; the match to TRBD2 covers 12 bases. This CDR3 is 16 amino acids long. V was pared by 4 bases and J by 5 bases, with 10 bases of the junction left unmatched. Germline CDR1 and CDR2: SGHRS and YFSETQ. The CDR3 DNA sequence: TGCGCCAGCAGCCCACGGACTAGCGGGAAGATGGACGAGCAGTACTTC. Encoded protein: CASSPRTSGKMDEQYF.

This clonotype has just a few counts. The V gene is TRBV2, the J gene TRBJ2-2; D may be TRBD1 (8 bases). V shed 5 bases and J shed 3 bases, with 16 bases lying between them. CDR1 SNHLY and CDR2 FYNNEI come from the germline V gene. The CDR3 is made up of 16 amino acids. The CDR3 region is CASSFWTGRDTGELFF. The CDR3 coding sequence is TGTGCCAGCAGTTTTTGGACAGGGAGGGACACCGGGGAGCTGTTTTTT.

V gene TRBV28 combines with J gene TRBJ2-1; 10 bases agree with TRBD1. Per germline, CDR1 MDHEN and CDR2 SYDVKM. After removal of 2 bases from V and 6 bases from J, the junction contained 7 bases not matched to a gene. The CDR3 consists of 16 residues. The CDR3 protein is CASSLARTGGGNEQFF. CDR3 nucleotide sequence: TGTGCCAGCAGTTTAGCACGGACAGGGGGTGGCAATGAGCAGTTCTTC.

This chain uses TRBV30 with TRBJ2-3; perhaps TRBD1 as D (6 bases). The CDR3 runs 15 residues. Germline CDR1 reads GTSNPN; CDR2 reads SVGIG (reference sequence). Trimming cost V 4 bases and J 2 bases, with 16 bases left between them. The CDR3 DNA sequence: TGTGCCTGGAACCCATTTCCAGGGGACACAGATACGCAGTATTTT. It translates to CAWNPFPGDTDTQYF. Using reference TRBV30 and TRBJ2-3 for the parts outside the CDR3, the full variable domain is SQTIHQWPATLVQPVGSPLSLECTVEGTSNPNLYWYRQAAGRGLQLLFYSVGIGQISSEVPQNLSASRPQDRQFILSSKKLLLSDSGFYLCAWNPFPGDTDTQYFGPGTRLTVL.

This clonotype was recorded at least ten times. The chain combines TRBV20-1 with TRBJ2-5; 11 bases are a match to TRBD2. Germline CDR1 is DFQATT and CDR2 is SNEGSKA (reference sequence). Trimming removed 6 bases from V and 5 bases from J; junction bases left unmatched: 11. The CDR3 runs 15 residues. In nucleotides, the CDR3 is TGCAGTGCCGGGCCGCTAGCGGGAGGTTGGGAGACCCAGTACTTC. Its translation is CSAGPLAGGWETQYF.

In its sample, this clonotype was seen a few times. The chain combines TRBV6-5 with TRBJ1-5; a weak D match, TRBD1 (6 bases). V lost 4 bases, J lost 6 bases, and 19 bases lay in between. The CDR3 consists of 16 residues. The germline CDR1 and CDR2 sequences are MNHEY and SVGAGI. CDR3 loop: CASSSSISRGLQPQHF. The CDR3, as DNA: TGTGCCAGCAGTTCCTCAATTAGCAGGGGACTTCAGCCCCAGCATTTT.

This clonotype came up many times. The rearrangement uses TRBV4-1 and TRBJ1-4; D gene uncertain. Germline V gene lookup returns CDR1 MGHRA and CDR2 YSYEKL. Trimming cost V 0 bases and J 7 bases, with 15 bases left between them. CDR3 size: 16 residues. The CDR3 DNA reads TGCGCCAGCAGCCAAGATAAGACTTCCTGGGGTGAAAAACTGTTTTTT. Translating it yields CASSQDKTSWGEKLFF.

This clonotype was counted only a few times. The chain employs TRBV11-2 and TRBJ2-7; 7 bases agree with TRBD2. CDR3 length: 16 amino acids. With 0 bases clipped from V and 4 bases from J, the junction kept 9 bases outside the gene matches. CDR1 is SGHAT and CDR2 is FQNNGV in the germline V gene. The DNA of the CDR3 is TGTGCCAGCAGCTTAGATAGGTCTAGCGGTTTGTACGAGCAGTACTTC. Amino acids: CASSLDRSSGLYEQYF.

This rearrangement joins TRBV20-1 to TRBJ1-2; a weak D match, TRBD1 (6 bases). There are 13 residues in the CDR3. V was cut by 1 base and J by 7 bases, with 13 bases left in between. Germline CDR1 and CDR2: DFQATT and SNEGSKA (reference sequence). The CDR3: CSARVVGTTGYTF. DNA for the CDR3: TGCAGTGCTAGAGTGGTAGGGACAACTGGCTACACCTTC.

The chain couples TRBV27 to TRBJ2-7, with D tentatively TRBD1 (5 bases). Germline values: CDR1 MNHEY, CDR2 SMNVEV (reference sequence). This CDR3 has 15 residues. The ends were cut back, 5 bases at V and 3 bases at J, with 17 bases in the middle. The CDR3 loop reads CASSPRSQGIYEQYF. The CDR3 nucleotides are TGTGCCAGCAGTCCCCGGTCCCAGGGAATCTACGAGCAGTACTTC.

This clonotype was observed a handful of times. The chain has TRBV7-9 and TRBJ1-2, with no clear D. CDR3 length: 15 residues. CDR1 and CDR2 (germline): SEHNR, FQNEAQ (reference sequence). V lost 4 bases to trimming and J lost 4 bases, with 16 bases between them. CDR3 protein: CASSSTLEGFYGYTF. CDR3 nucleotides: TGTGCCAGCAGCTCCACGTTAGAGGGATTCTATGGCTACACCTTC.

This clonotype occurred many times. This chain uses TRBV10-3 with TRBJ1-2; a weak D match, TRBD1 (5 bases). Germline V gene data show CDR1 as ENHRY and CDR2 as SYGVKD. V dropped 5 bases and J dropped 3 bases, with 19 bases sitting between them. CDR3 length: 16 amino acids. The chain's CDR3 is CAISRTGGGTDYGYTF. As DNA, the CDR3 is TGTGCCATCAGTCGTACCGGGGGGGGGACCGACTATGGCTACACCTTC.